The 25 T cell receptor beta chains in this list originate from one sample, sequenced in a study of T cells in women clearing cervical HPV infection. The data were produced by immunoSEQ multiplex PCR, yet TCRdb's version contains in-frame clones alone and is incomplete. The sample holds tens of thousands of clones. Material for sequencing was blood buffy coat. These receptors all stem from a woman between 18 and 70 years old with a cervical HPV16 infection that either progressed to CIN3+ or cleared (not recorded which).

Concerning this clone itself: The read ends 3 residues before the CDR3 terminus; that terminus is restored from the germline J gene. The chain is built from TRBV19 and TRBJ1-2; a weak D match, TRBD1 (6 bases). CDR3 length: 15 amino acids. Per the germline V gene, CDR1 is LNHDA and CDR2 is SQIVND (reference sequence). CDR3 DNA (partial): TGTGCCAGTAGTATAGAGAGGAACAGGGCCTACGAC. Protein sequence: CASSIERNRAYD. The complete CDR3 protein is CASSIERNRAYDYTF.

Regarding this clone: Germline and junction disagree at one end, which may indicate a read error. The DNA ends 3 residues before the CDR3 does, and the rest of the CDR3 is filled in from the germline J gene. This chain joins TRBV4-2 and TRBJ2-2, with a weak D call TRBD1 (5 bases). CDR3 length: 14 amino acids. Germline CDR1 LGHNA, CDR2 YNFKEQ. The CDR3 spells CASSPTGNTGELFF. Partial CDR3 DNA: TGCGCCAGCAGTCCAACAGGGAACACCGGGGAG.

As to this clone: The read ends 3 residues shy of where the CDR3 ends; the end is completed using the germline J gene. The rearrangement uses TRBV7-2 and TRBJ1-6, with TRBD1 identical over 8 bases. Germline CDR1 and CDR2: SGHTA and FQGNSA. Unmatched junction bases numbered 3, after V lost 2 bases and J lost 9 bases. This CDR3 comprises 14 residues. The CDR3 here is CASSLTRGRSPLHF. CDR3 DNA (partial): TGTGCCAGCAGCTTAACCAGGGGGCGTTCACCC. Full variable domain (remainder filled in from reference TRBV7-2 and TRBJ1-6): GAGVSQSPSNKVTEKGKDVELRCDPISGHTALYWYRQSLGQGLEFLIYFQGNSAPDKSGLPSDRFSAERTGGSVSTLTIQRTQQEDSAVYLCASSLTRGRSPLHFGNGTRLTVT.

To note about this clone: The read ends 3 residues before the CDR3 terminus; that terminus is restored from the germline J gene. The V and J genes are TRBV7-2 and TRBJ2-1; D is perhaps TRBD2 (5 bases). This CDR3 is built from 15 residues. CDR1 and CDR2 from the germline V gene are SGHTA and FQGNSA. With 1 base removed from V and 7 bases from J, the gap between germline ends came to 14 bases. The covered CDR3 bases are TGTGCCAGCAGCTTAGGAGGGCGAACTCAAAATGAG. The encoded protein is CASSLGGRTQNE. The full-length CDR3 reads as CASSLGGRTQNEQFF.

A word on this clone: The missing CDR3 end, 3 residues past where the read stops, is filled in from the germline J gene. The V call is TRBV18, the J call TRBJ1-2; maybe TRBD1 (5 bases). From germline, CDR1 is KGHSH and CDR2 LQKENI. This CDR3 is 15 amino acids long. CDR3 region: CASSPRGQGENIYTF. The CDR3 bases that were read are TGTGCCAGCTCACCACGAGGGCAAGGGGAAAACATC.

CDR3 DNA (partial): TGTGCCAGCACCGGGGGAGGGAATTGGTCTGGGGCCAACGTG. It yields the protein CASTGGGNWSGANV. The whole CDR3 sequence is CASTGGGNWSGANVLFF. The chain is built from TRBV7-3 and TRBJ2-2; 7 bases fit TRBD2. The observed sequence ends 3 residues before the CDR3 terminus, with the missing tail filled in from the germline J gene. The CDR3 is made up of 17 amino acids. CDR1 SGHTA and CDR2 FQGTGA come from the germline V gene.

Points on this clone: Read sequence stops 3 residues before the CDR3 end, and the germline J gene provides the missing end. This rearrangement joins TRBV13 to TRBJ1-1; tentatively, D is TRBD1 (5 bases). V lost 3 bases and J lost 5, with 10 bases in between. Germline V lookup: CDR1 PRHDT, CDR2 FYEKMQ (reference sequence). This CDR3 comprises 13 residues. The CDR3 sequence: CASSFREITEAFF. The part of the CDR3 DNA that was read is TGTGCCAGCAGCTTCAGGGAAATAACTGAA. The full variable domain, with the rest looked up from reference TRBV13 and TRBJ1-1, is AAGVIQSPRHLIKEKRETATLKCYPIPRHDTVYWYQQGPGQDPQFLISFYEKMQSDKGSIPDRFSAQQFSDYHSELNMSSLELGDSALYFCASSFREITEAFFGQGTRLTVV.

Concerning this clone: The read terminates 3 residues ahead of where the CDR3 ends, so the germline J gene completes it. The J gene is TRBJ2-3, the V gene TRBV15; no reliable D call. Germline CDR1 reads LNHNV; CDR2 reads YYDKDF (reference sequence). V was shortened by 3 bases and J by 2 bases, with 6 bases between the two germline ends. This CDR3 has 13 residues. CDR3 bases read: TGTGCCACCAGCAGTAAATCCACAGATACG. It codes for CATSSKSTDT. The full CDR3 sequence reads CATSSKSTDTQYF. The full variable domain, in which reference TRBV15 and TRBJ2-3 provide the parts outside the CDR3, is DAMVIQNPRYQVTQFGKPVTLSCSQTLNHNVMYWYQQKSSQAPKLLFHYYDKDFNNEADTPDNFQSRRPNTSFCFLDIRSPGLGDTAMYLCATSSKSTDTQYFGPGTRLTVL.

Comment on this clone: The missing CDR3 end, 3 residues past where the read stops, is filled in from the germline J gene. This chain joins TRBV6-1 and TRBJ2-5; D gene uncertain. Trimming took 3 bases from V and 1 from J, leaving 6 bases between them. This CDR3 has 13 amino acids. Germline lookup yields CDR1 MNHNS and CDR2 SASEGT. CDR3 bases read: TGTGCCAGCAGTGAGTGGGCCCAAGAGACC. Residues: CASSEWAQET. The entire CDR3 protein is CASSEWAQETQYF.

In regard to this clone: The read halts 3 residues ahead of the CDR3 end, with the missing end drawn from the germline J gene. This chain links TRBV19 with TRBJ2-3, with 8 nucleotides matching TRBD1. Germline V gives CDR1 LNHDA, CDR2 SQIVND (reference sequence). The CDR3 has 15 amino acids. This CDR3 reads CASSLRTGSQETQYF. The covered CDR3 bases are TGTGCCAGTAGTCTTAGGACAGGGTCACAAGAGACG.

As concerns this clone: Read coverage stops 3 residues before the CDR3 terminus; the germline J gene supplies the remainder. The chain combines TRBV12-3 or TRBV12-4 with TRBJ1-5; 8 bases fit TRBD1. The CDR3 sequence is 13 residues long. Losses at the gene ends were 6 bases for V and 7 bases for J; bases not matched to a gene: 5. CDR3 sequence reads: CASRRTGTQPQHF. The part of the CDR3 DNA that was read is TGTGCCAGCAGAAGGACAGGGACACAGCCC.

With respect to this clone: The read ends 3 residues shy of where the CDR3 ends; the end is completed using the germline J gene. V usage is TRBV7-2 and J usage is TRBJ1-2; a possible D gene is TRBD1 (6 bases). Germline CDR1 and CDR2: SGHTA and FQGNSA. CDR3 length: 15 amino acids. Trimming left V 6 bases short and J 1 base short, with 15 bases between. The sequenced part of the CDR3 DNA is TGTGCCAGCAGATGGAAAGGGGGATATAACTATGGC. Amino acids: CASRWKGGYNYG. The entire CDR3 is CASRWKGGYNYGYTF.

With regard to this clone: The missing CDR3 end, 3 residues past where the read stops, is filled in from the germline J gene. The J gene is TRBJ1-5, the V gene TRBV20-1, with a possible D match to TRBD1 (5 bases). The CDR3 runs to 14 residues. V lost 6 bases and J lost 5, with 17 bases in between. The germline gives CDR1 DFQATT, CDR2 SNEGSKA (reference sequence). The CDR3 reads CSALTPSGDQPQHF. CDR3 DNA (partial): TGCAGTGCCCTCACCCCGTCGGGGGATCAGCCC.

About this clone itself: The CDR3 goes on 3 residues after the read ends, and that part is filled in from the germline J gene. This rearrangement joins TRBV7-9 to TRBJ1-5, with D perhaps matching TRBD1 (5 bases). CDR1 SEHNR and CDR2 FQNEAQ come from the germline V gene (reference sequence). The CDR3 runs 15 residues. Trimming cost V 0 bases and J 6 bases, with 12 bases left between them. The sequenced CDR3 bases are TGTGCCAGCAGCTTAGCGGCGGGGGAAGGTCAGCCC. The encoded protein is CASSLAAGEGQP. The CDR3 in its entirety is CASSLAAGEGQPQHF.

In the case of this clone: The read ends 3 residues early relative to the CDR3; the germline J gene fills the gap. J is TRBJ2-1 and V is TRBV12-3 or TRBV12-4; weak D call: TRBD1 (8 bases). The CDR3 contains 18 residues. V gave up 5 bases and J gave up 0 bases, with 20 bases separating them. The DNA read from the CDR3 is TGTGCCAGCAGTCCATACGGACAGGGACTAAGCTCCTACAATGAG. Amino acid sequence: CASSPYGQGLSSYNE. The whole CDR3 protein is CASSPYGQGLSSYNEQFF.

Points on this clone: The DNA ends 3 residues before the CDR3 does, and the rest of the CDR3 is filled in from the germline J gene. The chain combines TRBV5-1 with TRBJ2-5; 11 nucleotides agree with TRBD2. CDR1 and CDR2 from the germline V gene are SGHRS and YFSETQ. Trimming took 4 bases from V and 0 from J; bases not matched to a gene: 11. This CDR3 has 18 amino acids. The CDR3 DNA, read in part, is TGCGCCAGCAGCCGAGAAGGACTAGCGGGCCCCTACCAAGAGACC. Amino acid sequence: CASSREGLAGPYQET. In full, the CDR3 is CASSREGLAGPYQETQYF. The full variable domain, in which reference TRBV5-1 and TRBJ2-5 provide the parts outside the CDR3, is KAGVTQTPRYLIKTRGQQVTLSCSPISGHRSVSWYQQTPGQGLQFLFEYFSETQRNKGNFPGRFSGRQFSNSRSEMNVSTLELGDSALYLCASSREGLAGPYQETQYFGPGTRLLVL.

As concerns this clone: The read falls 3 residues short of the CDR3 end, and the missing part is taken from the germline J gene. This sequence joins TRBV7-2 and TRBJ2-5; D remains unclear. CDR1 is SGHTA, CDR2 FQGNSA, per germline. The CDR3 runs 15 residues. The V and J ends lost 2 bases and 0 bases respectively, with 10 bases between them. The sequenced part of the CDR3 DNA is TGTGCCAGCAGCTTAAGTCGTAGAAACCAAGAGACC. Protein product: CASSLSRRNQET. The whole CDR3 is CASSLSRRNQETQYF.

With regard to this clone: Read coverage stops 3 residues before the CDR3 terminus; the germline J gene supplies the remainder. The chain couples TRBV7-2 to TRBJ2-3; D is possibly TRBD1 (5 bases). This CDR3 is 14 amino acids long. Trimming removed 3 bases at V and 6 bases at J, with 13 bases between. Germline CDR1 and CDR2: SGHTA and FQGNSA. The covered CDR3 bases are TGTGCCAGCAGCTTTAAGGGGCGGCCCGATACG. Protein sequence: CASSFKGRPDT. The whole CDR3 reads CASSFKGRPDTQYF.

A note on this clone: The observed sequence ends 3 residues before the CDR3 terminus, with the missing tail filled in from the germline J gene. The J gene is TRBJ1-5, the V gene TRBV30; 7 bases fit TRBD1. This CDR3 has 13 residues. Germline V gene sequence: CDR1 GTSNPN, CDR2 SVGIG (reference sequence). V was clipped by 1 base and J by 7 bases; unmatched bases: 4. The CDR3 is CAWSGAGGQPQHF. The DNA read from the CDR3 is TGTGCCTGGAGTGGGGCAGGGGGACAGCCC.

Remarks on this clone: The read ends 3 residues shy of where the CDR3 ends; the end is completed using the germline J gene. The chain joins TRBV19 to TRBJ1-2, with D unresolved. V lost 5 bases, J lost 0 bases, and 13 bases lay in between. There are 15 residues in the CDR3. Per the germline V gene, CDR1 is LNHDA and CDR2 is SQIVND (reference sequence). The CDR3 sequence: CASSHRRNTNYGYTF. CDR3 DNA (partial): TGTGCCAGTAGTCACCGGCGGAATACTAACTATGGC.

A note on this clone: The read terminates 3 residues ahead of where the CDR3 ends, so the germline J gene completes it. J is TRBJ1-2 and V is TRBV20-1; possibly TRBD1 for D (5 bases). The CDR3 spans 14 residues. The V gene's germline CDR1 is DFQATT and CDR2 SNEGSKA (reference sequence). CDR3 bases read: TGCAGTGCCCTAAGGGGCAGCGCTAAGGAAGGC. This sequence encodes CSALRGSAKEG. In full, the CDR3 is CSALRGSAKEGYTF.

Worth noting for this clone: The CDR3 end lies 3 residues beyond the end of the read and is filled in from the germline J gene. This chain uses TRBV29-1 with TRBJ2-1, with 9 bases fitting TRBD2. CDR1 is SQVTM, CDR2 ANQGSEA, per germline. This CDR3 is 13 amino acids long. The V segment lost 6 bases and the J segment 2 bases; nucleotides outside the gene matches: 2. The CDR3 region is CSVGGGAYNEQFF. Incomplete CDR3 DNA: TGCAGCGTCGGCGGGGGGGCCTACAATGAG.

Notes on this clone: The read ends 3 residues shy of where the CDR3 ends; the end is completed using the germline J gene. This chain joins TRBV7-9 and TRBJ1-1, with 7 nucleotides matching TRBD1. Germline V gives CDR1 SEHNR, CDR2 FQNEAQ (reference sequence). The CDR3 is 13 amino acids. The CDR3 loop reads CASNGQENYEAFF. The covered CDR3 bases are TGTGCCAGCAACGGACAGGAGAACTACGAG.

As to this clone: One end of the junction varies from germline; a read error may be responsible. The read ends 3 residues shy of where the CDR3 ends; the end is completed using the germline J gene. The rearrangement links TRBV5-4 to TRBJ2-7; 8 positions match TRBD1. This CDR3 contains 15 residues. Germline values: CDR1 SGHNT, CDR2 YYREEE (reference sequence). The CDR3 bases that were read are TGTGCCAGCAGCTTCCAGACAGGGGTCTCCAACGAG. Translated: CASSFQTGVSNE. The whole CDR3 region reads CASSFQTGVSNEQYF.

The CDR3 sequence: CASLTGIRGEGETQYF. CDR3 bases read: TGTGCCAGCCTCACGGGGATTCGGGGAGAAGGGGAGACC. The chain employs TRBV6-2 or TRBV6-3 and TRBJ2-5; a weak D match, TRBD2 (5 bases). Read data end 3 residues before the CDR3 end; the end is taken from the germline J gene. Trimming removed 8 bases at V and 5 bases at J, with 24 bases between. CDR3 length equals 16 residues. Germline CDR1 and CDR2: MNHEY and SVGEGT.